Given below is one TCR beta chain in context. There is no known antigen for this receptor. The record has no base qualities; no much larger clone is one base away. At diagnosis, peripheral blood, uninvolved tumor-adjacent lung and tumor were collected and were preserved as a mix of fresh-frozen and FFPE material. TCR beta CDR3 regions were sequenced from DNA using the immunoSEQ Assay. The authors' analysis ran thus. To compute T cell density, TCR beta template counts were normalized to usable DNA, which was estimated by amplifying housekeeping genes. Richness was estimated using the preseqR package, with extrapolation to 400,000 templates for PBMC samples and to 120,000 templates for tissue samples. Clonality was defined by subtracting Pielou's evenness from one. Tissue-enriched TCRs were identified through differential abundance testing performed on productive amino-acid clonotypes, with a minimum total count of 5 and an alpha of 0.1. The Jaccard Index and the Morisita Overlap Index were used to quantify repertoire overlap between compartments. GLIPH clustered TCR beta CDR3s with public tetramer-defined viral CDR3s; viral motifs required at least three viral sequences plus V-gene enrichment. The table was pulled from immuneACCESS by TCRdb, which kept in-frame rearrangements only. Such tables lose some clones; where checked, under half of the loss comes from unresolved V genes, and the rest has no known cause. D and trimming were read from the DNA, whereas the V and J calls and clone size are those reported in that table. The sample records some 1,500 clones, approximately 22% of which are singletons. The leading ten clones occupy 9.5% to 15% of the sample.

The data are from a study of T cells in localized non-small cell lung cancer (TCRdb year 2020). Turning to the overall study: The study analyzed T cell repertoires of hundreds of early-stage NSCLC patients, comparing tumors and uninvolved tumor-adjacent lungs. All 240 or so NSCLC patients in the cohort were treatment-naive and had localized lung tumors that were resected. Of the NSCLC patients, 120 to 150 were male and around 99 were female, and the mean age was approximately 64 years. Overall results and qualifications from the work: Because of the exploratory design, TCR variables were selected using unadjusted p-values without false-discovery rate correction. Longer overall survival was associated with higher blood T cell density, whereas shorter survival was associated with higher adjacent-lung clonality. Uninvolved tumor-adjacent lung showed the highest T cell clonality, higher than tumor, which suggests more focused antigenic responses in the uninvolved tumor-adjacent lung. A median of 57 of the top 100 tumor clones turned up in the paired uninvolved adjacent lung, and about 28 of those clones also ranked among the top 100 of that same adjacent lung. Because multi-region tumor sequencing was not done, intratumor heterogeneity could not be ruled out.

The specimen was lung tumor tissue, collected before any cancer treatment. The sequence was obtained from a male donor older than 55 with stage II lung adenocarcinoma.

The DNA sequence is as follows: TGTGCCAGTAGTATGTCGGCGGGGGGAGAGCAGTACTTC. Translation gives CASSMSAGGEQYF. This receptor chain uses TRBV19 and TRBJ2-7, with 8 bases in between that match TRBD2. For this chain, trimming is 3 bases at the V end and 7 bases at the J end, and the number of junction bases without a gene match is 5. From the cysteine through the phenylalanine, the CDR3 covers 13 amino acids. Just CDR3 DNA is preserved here, 39 bases in frame from base 1. The CDR1 and CDR2 encoded by the germline V gene (reference sequence) are LNHDA and SQIVND. This CDR3, with the reference TRBV19 and TRBJ2-7 proteins standing in past its ends, gives the full variable domain DGGITQSPKYLFRKEGQNVTLSCEQNLNHDAMYWYRQDPGQGLRLIYYSQIVNDFQKGDIAEGYSVSREKKESFPLTVTSAQKNPTAFYLCASSMSAGGEQYFGPGTRLTVT.